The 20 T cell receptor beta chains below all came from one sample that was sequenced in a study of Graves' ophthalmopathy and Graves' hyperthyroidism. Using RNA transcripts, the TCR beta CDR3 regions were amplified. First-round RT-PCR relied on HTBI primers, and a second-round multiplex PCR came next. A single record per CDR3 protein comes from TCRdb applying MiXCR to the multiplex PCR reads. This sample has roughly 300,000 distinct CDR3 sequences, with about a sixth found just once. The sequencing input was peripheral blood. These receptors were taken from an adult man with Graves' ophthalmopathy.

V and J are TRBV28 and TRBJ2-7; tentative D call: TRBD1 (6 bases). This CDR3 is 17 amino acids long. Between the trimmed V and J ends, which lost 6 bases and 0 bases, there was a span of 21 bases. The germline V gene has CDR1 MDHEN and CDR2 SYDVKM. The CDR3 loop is CASSPGQLRSASYEQYF. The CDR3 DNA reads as TGTGCCAGCAGCCCTGGACAGCTCCGCTCGGCCTCCTACGAGCAGTACTTC.

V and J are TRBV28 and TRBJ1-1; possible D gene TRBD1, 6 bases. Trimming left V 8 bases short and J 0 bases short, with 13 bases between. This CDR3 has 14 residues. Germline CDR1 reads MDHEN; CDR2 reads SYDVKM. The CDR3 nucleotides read TGTGCCAGCTCAAGGGCAGGGGTGAACACTGAAGCTTTCTTT. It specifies CASSRAGVNTEAFF.

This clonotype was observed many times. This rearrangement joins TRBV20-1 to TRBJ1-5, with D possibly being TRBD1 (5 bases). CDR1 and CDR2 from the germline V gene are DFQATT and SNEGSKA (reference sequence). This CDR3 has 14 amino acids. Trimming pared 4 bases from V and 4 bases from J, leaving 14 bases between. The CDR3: CSANWDSRNQPQHF. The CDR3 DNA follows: TGCAGTGCTAACTGGGACTCCCGGAATCAGCCCCAGCATTTT.

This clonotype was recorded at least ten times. As DNA, the CDR3 is TGTGCCAGCAGCCCCCGAGGTTCAGGGTTGGACATTCAGTACTTC. Translated: CASSPRGSGLDIQYF. The rearrangement joins TRBV2 to TRBJ2-4; D is perhaps TRBD1 (5 bases). CDR1 is SNHLY and CDR2 is FYNNEI in the germline V gene. The V and J ends lost 6 bases and 8 bases respectively, with 20 bases between them. CDR3 length: 15 amino acids.

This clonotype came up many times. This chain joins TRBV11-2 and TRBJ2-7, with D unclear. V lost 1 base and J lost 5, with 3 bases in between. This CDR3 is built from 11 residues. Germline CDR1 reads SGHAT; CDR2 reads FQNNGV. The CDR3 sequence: CASSLANEQYF. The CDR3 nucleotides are TGTGCCAGCAGCTTAGCGAACGAGCAGTACTTC.

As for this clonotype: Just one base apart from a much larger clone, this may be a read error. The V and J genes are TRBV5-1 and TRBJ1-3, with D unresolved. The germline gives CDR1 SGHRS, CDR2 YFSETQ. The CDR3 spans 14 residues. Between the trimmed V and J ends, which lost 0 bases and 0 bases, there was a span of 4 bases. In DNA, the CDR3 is TGCGCCAGCAGCTTGGAAGGCTCTGGAAACACCATATATTTT. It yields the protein CASSLEGSGNTIYF.

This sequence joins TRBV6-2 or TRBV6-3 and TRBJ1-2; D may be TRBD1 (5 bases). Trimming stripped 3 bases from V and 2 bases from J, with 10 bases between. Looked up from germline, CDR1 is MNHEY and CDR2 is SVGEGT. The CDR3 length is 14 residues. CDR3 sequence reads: CASSYPPGNYGYTF. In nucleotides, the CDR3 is TGTGCCAGCAGTTATCCGCCAGGGAACTATGGCTACACCTTC.

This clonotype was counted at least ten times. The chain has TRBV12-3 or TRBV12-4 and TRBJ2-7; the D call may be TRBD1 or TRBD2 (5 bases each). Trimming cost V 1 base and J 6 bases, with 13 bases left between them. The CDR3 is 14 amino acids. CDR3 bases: TGTGCCAGCAGTTTAGTAAGGGGAGCCTCCGAGCAGTACTTC. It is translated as CASSLVRGASEQYF.

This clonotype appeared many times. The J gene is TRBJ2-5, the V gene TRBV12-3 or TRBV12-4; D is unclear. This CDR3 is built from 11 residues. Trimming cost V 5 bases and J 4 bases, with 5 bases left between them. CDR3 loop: CASSNLETQYF. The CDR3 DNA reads TGTGCCAGCAGTAACCTAGAGACCCAGTACTTC.

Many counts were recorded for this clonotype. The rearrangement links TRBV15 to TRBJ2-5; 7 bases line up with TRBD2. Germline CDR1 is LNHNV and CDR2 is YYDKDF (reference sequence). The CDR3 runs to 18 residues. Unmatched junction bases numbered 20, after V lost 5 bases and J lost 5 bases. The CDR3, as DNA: TGTGCCACCAGCGCCACCTCGACCTCTAGCGGCCGCCAGGAGACCCAGTACTTC. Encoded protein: CATSATSTSSGRQETQYF.

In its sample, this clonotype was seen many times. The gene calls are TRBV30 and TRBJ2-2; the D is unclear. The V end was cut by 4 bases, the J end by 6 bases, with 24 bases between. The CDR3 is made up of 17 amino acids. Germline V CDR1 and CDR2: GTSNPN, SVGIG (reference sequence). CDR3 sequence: CAWTPLTGGYNPGELFF. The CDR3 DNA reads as TGTGCCTGGACCCCGTTGACCGGCGGTTATAATCCCGGGGAGCTGTTTTTT.

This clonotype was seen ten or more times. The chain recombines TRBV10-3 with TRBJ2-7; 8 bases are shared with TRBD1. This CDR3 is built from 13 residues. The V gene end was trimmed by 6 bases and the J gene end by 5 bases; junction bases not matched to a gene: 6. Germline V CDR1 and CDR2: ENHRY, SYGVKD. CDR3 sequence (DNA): TGTGCCATCAGCGTACAGGGGGAGGACGAGCAGTACTTC. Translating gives CAISVQGEDEQYF.

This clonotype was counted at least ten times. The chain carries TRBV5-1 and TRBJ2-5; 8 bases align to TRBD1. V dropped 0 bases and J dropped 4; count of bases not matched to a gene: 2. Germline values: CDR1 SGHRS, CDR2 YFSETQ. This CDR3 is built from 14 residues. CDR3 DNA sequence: TGCGCCAGCAGCTTGGCAGGGGGCTCAGAGACCCAGTACTTC. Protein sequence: CASSLAGGSETQYF.

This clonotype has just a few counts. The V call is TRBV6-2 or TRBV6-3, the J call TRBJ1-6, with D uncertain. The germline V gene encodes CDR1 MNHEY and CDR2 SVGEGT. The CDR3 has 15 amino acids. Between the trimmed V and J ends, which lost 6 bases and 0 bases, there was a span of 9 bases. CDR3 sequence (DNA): TGTGCCAGCAGGCCTGGGAGCTCCTATAATTCACCCCTCCACTTT. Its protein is CASRPGSSYNSPLHF.

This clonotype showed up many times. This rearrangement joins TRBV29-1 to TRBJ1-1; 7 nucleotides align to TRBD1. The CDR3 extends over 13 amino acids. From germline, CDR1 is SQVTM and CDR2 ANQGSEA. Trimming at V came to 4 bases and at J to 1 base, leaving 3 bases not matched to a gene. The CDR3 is CSVVRQGNTEAFF. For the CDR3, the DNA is TGCAGCGTTGTTAGACAGGGGAACACTGAAGCTTTCTTT.

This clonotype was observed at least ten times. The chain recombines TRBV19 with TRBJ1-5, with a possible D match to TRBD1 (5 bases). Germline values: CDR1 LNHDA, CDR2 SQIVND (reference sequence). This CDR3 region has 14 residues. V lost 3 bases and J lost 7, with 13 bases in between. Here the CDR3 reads CASSIVGVQQPQHF. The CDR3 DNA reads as TGTGCCAGTAGTATTGTGGGGGTCCAACAGCCCCAGCATTTT.

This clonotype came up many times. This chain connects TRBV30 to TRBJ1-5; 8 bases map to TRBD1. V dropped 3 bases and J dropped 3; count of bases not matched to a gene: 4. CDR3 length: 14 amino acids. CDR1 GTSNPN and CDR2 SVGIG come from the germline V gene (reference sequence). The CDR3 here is CAWSKQGDNQPQHF. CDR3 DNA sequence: TGTGCCTGGAGCAAACAGGGGGACAATCAGCCCCAGCATTTT.

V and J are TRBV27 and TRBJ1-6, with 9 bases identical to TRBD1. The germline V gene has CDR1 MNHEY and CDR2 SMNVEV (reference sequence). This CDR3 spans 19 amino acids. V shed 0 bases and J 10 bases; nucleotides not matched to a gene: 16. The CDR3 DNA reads TGTGCCAGCAGTTTATCGAAAAGGCTCGGACAGGGGCCTAAGTCACCCCTCCACTTT. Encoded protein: CASSLSKRLGQGPKSPLHF.

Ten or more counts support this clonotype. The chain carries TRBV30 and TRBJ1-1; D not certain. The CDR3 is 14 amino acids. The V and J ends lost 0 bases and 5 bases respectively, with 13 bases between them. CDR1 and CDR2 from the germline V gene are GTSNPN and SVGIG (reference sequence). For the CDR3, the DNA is TGTGCCTGGAGTGTCCCAGGTTCCTCTACTGAAGCTTTCTTT. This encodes CAWSVPGSSTEAFF.

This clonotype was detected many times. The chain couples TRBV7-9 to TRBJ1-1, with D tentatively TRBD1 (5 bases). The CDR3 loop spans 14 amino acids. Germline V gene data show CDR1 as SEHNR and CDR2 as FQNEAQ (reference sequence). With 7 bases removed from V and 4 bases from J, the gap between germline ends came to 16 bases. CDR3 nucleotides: TGTGCCAGCACCCCCGACGCTGGGGGCACTGAAGCTTTCTTT. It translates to CASTPDAGGTEAFF.